This TCR beta chain derives from a study of T cell repertoires in cytomegalovirus infection. Study-level findings and limits: Identification of carriers of CMV plus the relevant HLA was achieved through cumulative public TCR beta family frequency.

Germline lookup yields CDR1 SEHNR and CDR2 FQNEAQ (reference sequence). The CDR3 runs to 13 residues. Each CDR3 protein is one row after TCRdb ran MiXCR on the reads. The sample records roughly 990,000 distinct CDR3 sequences, roughly 30% being singletons. With regard to this clonotype: Its antigen is undetermined. A much larger clone differs from this one at a single base, so this may be a read error.

The TCR originated in a human donor in good health (CMV status not recorded). Some clones in this sample may be carry-over from other donors' samples. The material was cultured CD8+ T cells from PBMCs, obtained from culture after CMV antigen stimulation. The chain links TRBV7-9 to TRBJ1-5; D uncertain. CDR3 protein: CANSPNSNQPQHF. The CDR3, as DNA: TGTGCCAACAGCCCGAATAGCAATCAGCCCCAGCATTTT. Supplemented by reference TRBV7-9 and TRBJ1-5, the full variable domain reads DTGVSQNPRHKITKRGQNVTFRCDPISEHNRLYWYRQTLGQGPEFLTYFQNEAQLEKSRLLSDRFSAERPKGSFSTLEIQRTEQGDSAMYLCANSPNSNQPQHFGDGTRLSIL.